Each of the 3 T cell receptor beta chains below was sequenced from the same sample in a study of CD8+ T cells in alopecia areata. Treatment: oral pan-JAK inhibitor, 5-10 mg twice daily. Reverse transcription of extracted RNA yielded cDNA, which provided the sequencing template. Assay: immunoSEQ multiplex PCR; the TCRdb copy retains only in-frame clones and omits some. The table lists 150,000 to 200,000 clones, more than 45% of them singletons. The specimen comprised CD4+ T cells sorted from blood, sampled at week 24, from a patient treated with tofacitinib. All receptors come from a human donor with alopecia areata.

The chain couples TRBV2 to TRBJ1-5; no clear D gene. Germline V gene data show CDR1 as SNHLY and CDR2 as FYNNEI. Trimming pared 0 bases from V and 9 bases from J, leaving 12 bases between. CDR3 size: 14 residues. The CDR3 DNA sequence: TGTGCCAGCAGTGAAGCGGTGCGGGGAGGGCCCCAGCATTTT. As protein: CASSEAVRGGPQHF.

The chain uses TRBV7-9 and TRBJ2-7; weak D call: TRBD2 (6 bases). Trimming removed 4 bases from V and 1 base from J, with 17 bases in between. CDR3 length: 16 amino acids. Germline V gene lookup returns CDR1 SEHNR and CDR2 FQNEAQ (reference sequence). The CDR3: CASSSSRAGLSYEQYF. The CDR3 region has the DNA TGTGCCAGCAGCTCGTCCAGGGCGGGGTTATCCTACGAGCAGTACTTC.

The gene calls are TRBV7-9 and TRBJ1-5; D is possibly TRBD1 (6 bases). V lost 3 bases and J lost 2, with 11 bases in between. The CDR3 runs to 15 residues. Germline lookup yields CDR1 SEHNR and CDR2 FQNEAQ (reference sequence). The CDR3 bases are TGTGCCAGCAGCTTCGGCAGGGGTGGCAATCAGCCCCAGCATTTT. Its protein product is CASSFGRGGNQPQHF. The full variable domain, its missing parts supplied by reference TRBV7-9 and TRBJ1-5, is DTGVSQNPRHKITKRGQNVTFRCDPISEHNRLYWYRQTLGQGPEFLTYFQNEAQLEKSRLLSDRFSAERPKGSFSTLEIQRTEQGDSAMYLCASSFGRGGNQPQHFGDGTRLSIL.